This is a list of T cell receptor beta chains from one sample in a study of control samples from healthy donors and cancer patients. Profiling relied on immunoSEQ multiplex PCR, and the TCRdb table lists in-frame clones only, not all of them. Among 150,000 to 200,000 clones listed, about nine tenths were seen once. The sample comprised blood. The receptors originated from a woman in her 30s in good health. Both conserved end residues are part of each CDR3. Each record gives: J gene, D gene, V gene, clone size, CDR3 DNA, CDR3 protein. The D gene is left open where the match is weak. Rows give clone size only sometimes, using once, few, many, or a class for an expanded clone.

TRBJ1-2	-	TRBV5-1	-	TGCGCCAGCAGCTTGGACCGGGGGCGTAGCTATGGCTACACCTTC	CASSLDRGRSYGYTF
TRBJ2-3	-	TRBV30	-	TGTGCCTGGAGTGGTTTGGGCGTACATACGCAGTATTTT	CAWSGLGVHTQYF
TRBJ2-3	-	TRBV5-1	few	TGCGCCAGCAGCTTGCGCGGGGGCCGGGATACGCAGTATTTT	CASSLRGGRDTQYF
TRBJ1-2	TRBD1	TRBV9	-	TGTGCCAGCAGCAGACAGGGTAACTATGGCTACACCTTC	CASSRQGNYGYTF
TRBJ1-1	TRBD1	TRBV4-1	-	TGCGCCAGCAGCCAAGGGGACAGGGGGTCTGAAGCTTTCTTT	CASSQGDRGSEAFF
TRBJ2-2	-	TRBV7-9	-	TGTGCCAGCAGCTTAGTCGGGTCCGGGGAGCTGTTTTTT	CASSLVGSGELFF
TRBJ2-3	-	TRBV27	medium-sized	TGTGCCAGCAGTTCAGGAGCTAGCACAGATACGCAGTATTTT	CASSSGASTDTQYF
TRBJ2-3	TRBD2	TRBV30	few	TGTGCCTGGAGACGTAGCGGGATTACAGATACGCAGTATTTT	CAWRRSGITDTQYF
TRBJ1-1	-	TRBV6-1	-	TGTGCCAGCAGTGAAGGCGAGAACACTGAAGCTTTCTTT	CASSEGENTEAFF
TRBJ1-1	-	TRBV19	-	TGTGCCAGTAAGAGGGGGGCGGTAAAGAACACTGAAGCTTTCTTT	CASKRGAVKNTEAFF
TRBJ1-1	-	TRBV5-6	few	TGTGCCAGCAGCTCGGTACCACGGAACACTGAAGCTTTCTTT	CASSSVPRNTEAFF
TRBJ1-6	-	TRBV4-1	-	TGCGCCAGCAGCCAAGTGGGGGGCCGTAATTCACCCCTCCACTTT	CASSQVGGRNSPLHF
TRBJ2-2	TRBD1	TRBV24-1	-	TGTGCCACCAGTGACTACAGGGGGGCGAACACCGGGGAGCTGTTTTTT	CATSDYRGANTGELFF
TRBJ2-1	TRBD2	TRBV4-1	-	TGCGCCAGCGCTAGCGGGATATACAATGAGCAGTTCTTC	CASASGIYNEQFF
TRBJ1-1	-	TRBV28	-	TGTGCCAGCAGTCCCCCCAGGGGCATGAACACTGAAGCTTTCTTT	CASSPPRGMNTEAFF
TRBJ2-2	TRBD1	TRBV7-9	-	TGTGCCAGCAGCCTAGGGACAGGGGGAAACACCGGGGAGCTGTTTTTT	CASSLGTGGNTGELFF
TRBJ2-7	-	TRBV9	-	TGTGCCAGCAGCGTAGGGGGGGCAAGGGAGCAGTACTTC	CASSVGGAREQYF
TRBJ1-5	-	TRBV20-1	once	TGCAGTGCTAGTTATCGCAATCAGCCCCAGCATTTT	CSASYRNQPQHF
TRBJ2-7	TRBD1	TRBV19	-	TGTGCCAGTAGGGGGACAGGGTCCTACGAGCAGTACTTC	CASRGTGSYEQYF
TRBJ1-1	-	TRBV5-1	-	TGCGCCAGCAGCTTGTATCGTGGGACTGAAGCTTTCTTT	CASSLYRGTEAFF
TRBJ2-5	-	TRBV10-3	-	TGTGCCATCAGTGGGGACCAGCAAGAGACCCAGTACTTC	CAISGDQQETQYF
TRBJ2-1	-	TRBV7-3	-	TGTGCCAGCAGCTTAGGTGTCCAGGGGGGGCGAAATGAGCAGTTCTTC	CASSLGVQGGRNEQFF
TRBJ1-5	-	TRBV9	-	TGTGCCAGCAGCGTTTGGGGGGGAAATCAGCCCCAGCATTTT	CASSVWGGNQPQHF
TRBJ2-5	-	TRBV18	few	TGTGCCAGCTCACCAAACAAAGAGACCCAGTACTTC	CASSPNKETQYF
TRBJ1-2	-	TRBV5-1	-	TGCGCCAGCAGCTTGGGGTTAGGCTACACCTTC	CASSLGLGYTF
TRBJ2-3	TRBD2	TRBV6-1	-	TGTGCCAGCAGTGAAGCCCCTAGCGGGGGAGGGACGCAGTATTTT	CASSEAPSGGGTQYF
TRBJ2-1	TRBD2	TRBV30	-	TGTGCCTGGAGTGTACTGGCCCTAGCGGGAGCCGATGAGCAGTTCTTC	CAWSVLALAGADEQFF
TRBJ2-5	-	TRBV6-1	-	TGTGCCAGCAGTGAACAGAAAGAGACCCAGTACTTC	CASSEQKETQYF
TRBJ1-2	TRBD1	TRBV18	-	TGTGCCAGCTCACCATCCCAGGGGGATGGCTACACCTTC	CASSPSQGDGYTF
TRBJ2-5	TRBD1	TRBV5-1	once	TGCGCCAGCAGCTGGGACAGGGGAGAGACCCAGTACTTC	CASSWDRGETQYF
TRBJ2-2	-	TRBV18	-	TGTGCCAGCTCACCACCCAACAGGGCCACCGGGGAGCTGTTTTTT	CASSPPNRATGELFF
TRBJ2-5	-	TRBV5-4	-	TGTGCCAGCAGCTTGGTGGAGCGGGAGACCCAGTACTTC	CASSLVERETQYF
TRBJ1-1	TRBD1	TRBV6-1	-	TGTGCCAGCAGTGAAGTCAGGGGGGGCACTGAAGCTTTCTTT	CASSEVRGGTEAFF
TRBJ2-3	-	TRBV18	-	TGTGCCAGCTCACCACAGGGGGGTAGCGAATATACGCAGTATTTT	CASSPQGGSEYTQYF
TRBJ2-7	TRBD2	TRBV11-3	-	TGTGCCAGCAGCTTAGGCGGGACTAGCGGCTACGAGCAGTACTTC	CASSLGGTSGYEQYF
TRBJ2-5	-	TRBV6-5	-	TGTGCCAGCAGATTTACAGGGATCGAGACCCAGTACTTC	CASRFTGIETQYF
TRBJ1-6	-	TRBV30	-	TGTGCCTCCCCGGGACGCAGCTCCTATAATTCACCCCTCCACTTT	CASPGRSSYNSPLHF
TRBJ2-3	-	TRBV27	-	TGTGCCAGCAGTTTATCGGGCAGGGTTGCAGATACGCAGTATTTT	CASSLSGRVADTQYF
TRBJ1-2	-	TRBV11-2	-	TGTGCCAGCAGCTTAGTCTCACAGAACTATGGCTACACCTTC	CASSLVSQNYGYTF
TRBJ1-1	-	TRBV5-1	-	TGCGCCAGCAGCTTGGGGGCGGGGAACACTGAAGCTTTCTTT	CASSLGAGNTEAFF
TRBJ2-2	-	TRBV11-2	once	TGTGCCAGCAGCTTAGGGGGGGTTGCCGGGGAGCTGTTTTTT	CASSLGGVAGELFF
TRBJ1-3	-	TRBV7-8	-	TGTGCCAGCAGCTTAGGTGGAGTAGTTGGAAACACCATATATTTT	CASSLGGVVGNTIYF
TRBJ2-1	TRBD2	TRBV12-5	-	TGTGCTAGTGGTTTGGTAAGCGGGAGGAGCAATGAGCAGTTCTTC	CASGLVSGRSNEQFF
TRBJ2-5	-	TRBV13	-	TGTGCCAGCAGCTTTGGACGACAGCAAGAGACCCAGTACTTC	CASSFGRQQETQYF
TRBJ2-5	TRBD2	TRBV7-9	once	TGTGCCAGCAGCTTAGAAGGCGGGAGGGGAGAGACCCAGTACTTC	CASSLEGGRGETQYF
TRBJ2-1	-	TRBV7-2	once	TGTGCCAGCAGCTCGGGGACGGAGCAGTTCTTC	CASSSGTEQFF
TRBJ1-1	-	TRBV6-5	-	TGTGCCAGCAGGAACGACAGGCGCAACACTGAAGCTTTCTTT	CASRNDRRNTEAFF
TRBJ2-3	TRBD2	TRBV7-2	-	TGTGCCAGCAGCTTAGCTAGCGGGGTGGGTCTATCCACAGATACGCAGTATTTT	CASSLASGVGLSTDTQYF
TRBJ1-4	-	TRBV2	-	TGTGCCAGCAGGGCGACAGGAACTAATGAAAAACTGTTTTTT	CASRATGTNEKLFF
TRBJ2-5	-	TRBV6-4	-	TGTGCCAGCAGGGGAGAGACCCAGTACTTC	CASRGETQYF
TRBJ1-6	-	TRBV7-2	-	TGTGCCAGCAGCTTAGAGAACAGGGACAATTCACCCCTCCACTTT	CASSLENRDNSPLHF
TRBJ2-7	TRBD2	TRBV27	-	TGTGCCAGCAGTTTTACTAGCGGGACGGGGGAGCAGTACTTC	CASSFTSGTGEQYF
TRBJ1-2	TRBD1	TRBV19	-	TGTGCCAGTAGTATCGGACAGGGCACTAACTATGGCTACACCTTC	CASSIGQGTNYGYTF
TRBJ2-7	TRBD2	TRBV6-2/TRBV6-3	-	TGTGCCAGCAGTTACTCGACTAGCGGGAGGCACTACGAGCAGTACTTC	CASSYSTSGRHYEQYF